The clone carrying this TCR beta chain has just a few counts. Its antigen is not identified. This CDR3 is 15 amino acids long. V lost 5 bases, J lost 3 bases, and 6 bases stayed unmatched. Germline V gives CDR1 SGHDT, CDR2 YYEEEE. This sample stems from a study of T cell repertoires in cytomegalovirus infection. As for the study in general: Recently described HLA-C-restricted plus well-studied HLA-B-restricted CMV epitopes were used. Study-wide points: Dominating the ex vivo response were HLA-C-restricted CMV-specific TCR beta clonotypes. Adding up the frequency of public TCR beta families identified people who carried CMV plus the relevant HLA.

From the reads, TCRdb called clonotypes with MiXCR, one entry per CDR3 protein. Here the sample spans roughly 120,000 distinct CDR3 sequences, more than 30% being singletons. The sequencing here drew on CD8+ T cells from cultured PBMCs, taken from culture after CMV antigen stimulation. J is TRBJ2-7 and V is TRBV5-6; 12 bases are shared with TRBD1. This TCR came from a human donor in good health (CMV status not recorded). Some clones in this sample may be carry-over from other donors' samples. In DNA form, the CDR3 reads TGTGCCAGCAGGACCGGGACAGGGGGCATCTACGAGCAGTACTTC. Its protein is CASRTGTGGIYEQYF.